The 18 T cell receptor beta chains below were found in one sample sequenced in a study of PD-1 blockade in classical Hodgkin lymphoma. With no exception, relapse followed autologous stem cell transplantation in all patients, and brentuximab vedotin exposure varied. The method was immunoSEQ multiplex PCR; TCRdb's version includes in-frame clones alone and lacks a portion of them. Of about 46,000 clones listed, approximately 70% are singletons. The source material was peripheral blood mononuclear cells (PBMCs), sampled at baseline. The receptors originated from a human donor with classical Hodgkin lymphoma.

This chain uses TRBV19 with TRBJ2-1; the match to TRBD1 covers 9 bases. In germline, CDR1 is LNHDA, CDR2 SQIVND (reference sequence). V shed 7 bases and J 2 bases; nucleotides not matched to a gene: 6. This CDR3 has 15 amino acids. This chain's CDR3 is CASMLGTGPYNEQFF. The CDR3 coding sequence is TGTGCCAGTATGTTGGGGACAGGGCCCTACAATGAGCAGTTCTTC.

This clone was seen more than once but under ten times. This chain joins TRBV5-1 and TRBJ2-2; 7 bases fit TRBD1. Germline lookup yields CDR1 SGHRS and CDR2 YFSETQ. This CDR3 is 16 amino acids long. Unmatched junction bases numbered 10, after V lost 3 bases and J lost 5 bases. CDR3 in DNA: TGCGCCAGCAGCTGGGGGACAGAATTGCGAACCGGGGAGCTGTTTTTT. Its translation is CASSWGTELRTGELFF.

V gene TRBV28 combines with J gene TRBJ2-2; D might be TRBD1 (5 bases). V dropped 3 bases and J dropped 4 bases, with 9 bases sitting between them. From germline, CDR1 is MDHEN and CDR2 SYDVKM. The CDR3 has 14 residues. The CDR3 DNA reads TGTGCCAGCAGTTTGTTAGGGGTCACCGGGGAGCTGTTTTTT. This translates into CASSLLGVTGELFF.

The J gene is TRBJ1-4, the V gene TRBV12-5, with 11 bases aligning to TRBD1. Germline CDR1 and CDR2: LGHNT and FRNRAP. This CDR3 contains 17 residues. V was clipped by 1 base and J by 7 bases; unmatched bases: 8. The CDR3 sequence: CASGLASQGQGGEKLFF. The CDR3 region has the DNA TGTGCTAGTGGTTTGGCCTCCCAGGGACAGGGGGGTGAAAAACTGTTTTTT.

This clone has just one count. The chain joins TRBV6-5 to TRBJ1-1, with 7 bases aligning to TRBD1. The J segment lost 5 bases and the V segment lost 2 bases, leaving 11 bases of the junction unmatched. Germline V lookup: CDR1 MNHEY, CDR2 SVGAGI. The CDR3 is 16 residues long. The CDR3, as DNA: TGTGCCAGCAGTTACCCCTCAAGGGCAGGGGGGACTGAAGCTTTCTTT. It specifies CASSYPSRAGGTEAFF.

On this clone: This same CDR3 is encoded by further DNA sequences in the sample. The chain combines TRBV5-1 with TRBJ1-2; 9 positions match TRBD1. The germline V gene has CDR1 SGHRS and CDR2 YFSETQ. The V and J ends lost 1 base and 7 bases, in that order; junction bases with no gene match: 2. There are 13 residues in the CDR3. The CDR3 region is CASSLRQGGGYTF. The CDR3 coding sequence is TGCGCCAGCAGCTTGCGACAGGGGGGTGGCTACACCTTC. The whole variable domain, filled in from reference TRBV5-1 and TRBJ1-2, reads KAGVTQTPRYLIKTRGQQVTLSCSPISGHRSVSWYQQTPGQGLQFLFEYFSETQRNKGNFPGRFSGRQFSNSRSEMNVSTLELGDSALYLCASSLRQGGGYTFGSGTRLTVV.

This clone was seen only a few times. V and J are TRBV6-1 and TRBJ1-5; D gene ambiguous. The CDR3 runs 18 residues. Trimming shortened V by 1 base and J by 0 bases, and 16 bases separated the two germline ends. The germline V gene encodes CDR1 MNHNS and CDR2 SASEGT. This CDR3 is CASSEGRWAGYSNQPQHF. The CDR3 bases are TGTGCCAGCAGTGAAGGAAGGTGGGCAGGTTATAGCAATCAGCCCCAGCATTTT.

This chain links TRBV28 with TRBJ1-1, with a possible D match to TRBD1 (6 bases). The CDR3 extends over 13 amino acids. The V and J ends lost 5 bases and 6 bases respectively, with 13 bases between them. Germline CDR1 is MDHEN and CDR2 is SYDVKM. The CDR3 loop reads CASSVMGQSEAFF. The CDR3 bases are TGTGCCAGCAGTGTAATGGGACAATCTGAAGCTTTCTTT.

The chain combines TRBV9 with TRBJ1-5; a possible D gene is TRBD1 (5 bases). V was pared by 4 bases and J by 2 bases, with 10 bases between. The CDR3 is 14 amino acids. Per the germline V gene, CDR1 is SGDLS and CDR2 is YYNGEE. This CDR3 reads CASSPRDGNQPQHF. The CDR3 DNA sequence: TGTGCCAGCAGCCCCCGGGACGGCAATCAGCCCCAGCATTTT.

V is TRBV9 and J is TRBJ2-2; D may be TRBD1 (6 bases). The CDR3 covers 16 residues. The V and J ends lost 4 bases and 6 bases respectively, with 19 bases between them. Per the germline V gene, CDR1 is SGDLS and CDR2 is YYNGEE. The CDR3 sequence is CASSPPPGHLPGELFF. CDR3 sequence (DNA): TGTGCCAGCAGCCCTCCCCCGGGACACCTCCCCGGGGAGCTGTTTTTT.

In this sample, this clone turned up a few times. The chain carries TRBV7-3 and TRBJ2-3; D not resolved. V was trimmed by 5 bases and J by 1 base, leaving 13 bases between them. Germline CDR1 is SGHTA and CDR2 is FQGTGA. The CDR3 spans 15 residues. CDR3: CASSPRRPRTDTQYF. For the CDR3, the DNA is TGTGCCAGCAGCCCCCGGCGTCCACGCACAGATACGCAGTATTTT.

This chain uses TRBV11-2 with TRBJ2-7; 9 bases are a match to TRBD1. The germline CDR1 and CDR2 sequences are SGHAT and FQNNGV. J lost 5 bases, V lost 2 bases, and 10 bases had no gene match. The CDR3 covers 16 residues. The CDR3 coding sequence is TGTGCCAGCAGCTTATCAACCGGGACAGGGTGGAACGAGCAGTACTTC. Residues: CASSLSTGTGWNEQYF.

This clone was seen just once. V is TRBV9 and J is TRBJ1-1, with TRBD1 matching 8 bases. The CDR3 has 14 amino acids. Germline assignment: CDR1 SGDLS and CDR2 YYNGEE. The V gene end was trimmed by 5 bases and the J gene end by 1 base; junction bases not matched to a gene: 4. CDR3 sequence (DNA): TGTGCCAGCAGTCTACAGGGGGAGAACACTGAAGCTTTCTTT. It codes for CASSLQGENTEAFF.

The CDR3 coding sequence is TGCAGCGTTGAAGAAGGCAACTATGGCTACACCTTC. Protein product: CSVEEGNYGYTF. V is TRBV29-1 and J is TRBJ1-2; D ambiguous. From germline, CDR1 is SQVTM and CDR2 ANQGSEA. The CDR3 totals 12 residues. V shed 0 bases and J shed 2 bases, with 4 bases lying between them.

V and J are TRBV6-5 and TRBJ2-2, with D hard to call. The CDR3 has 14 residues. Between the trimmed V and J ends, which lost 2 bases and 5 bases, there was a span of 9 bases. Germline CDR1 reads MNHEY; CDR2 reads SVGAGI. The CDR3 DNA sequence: TGTGCCAGCAGTTACAGCCCATTTACCGGGGAGCTGTTTTTT. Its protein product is CASSYSPFTGELFF.

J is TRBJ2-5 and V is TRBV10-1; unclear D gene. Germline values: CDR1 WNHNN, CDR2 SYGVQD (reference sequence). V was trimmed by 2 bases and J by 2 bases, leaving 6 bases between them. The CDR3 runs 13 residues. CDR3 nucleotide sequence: TGCGCCAGCAGTGAGACCGGTCAAGAGACCCAGTACTTC. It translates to CASSETGQETQYF.

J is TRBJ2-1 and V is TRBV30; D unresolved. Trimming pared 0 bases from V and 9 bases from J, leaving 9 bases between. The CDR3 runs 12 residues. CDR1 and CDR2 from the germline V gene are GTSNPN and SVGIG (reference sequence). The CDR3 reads CAWSVRGPEQFF. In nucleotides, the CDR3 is TGTGCCTGGAGTGTACGAGGTCCTGAGCAGTTCTTC.

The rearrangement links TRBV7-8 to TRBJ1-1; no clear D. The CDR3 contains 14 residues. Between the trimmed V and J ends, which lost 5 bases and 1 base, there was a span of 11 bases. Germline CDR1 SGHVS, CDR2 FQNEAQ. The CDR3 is CASSLGRTNTEAFF. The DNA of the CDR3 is TGTGCCAGCAGCCTCGGACGGACGAACACTGAAGCTTTCTTT.